This entry is about one TCR beta chain. Its antigen is unidentified. The CDR3 contains 14 residues. V dropped 0 bases and J dropped 4 bases, with 12 bases sitting between them. Germline V lookup: CDR1 SQVTM, CDR2 ANQGSEA. TCRdb re-derived calls from the 5' RACE reads in MiXCR, one entry per CDR3 protein. The table records about 470,000 distinct CDR3 sequences, around a quarter of them present only once. This record belongs to a study of T-cell memory formation after mild COVID-19. At the level of the study: Largely donor-specific TCR clusters were found.

Study-level results: Nothing showed for sure that second-wave clones peaking on day 37 were SARS-CoV-2 specific. CD4+ contracting clones were mainly CM and EM; CD8+ ones, EMRA. From day 15 to 85, contracting clones were balanced between CD4 and CD8, whereas later expanders leaned toward CD4+.

This receptor was taken from an adult woman who had mild COVID-19 (a few samples of this study predate the infection). Cell type and time point are not known. Sequenced material: PBMCs or a T cell subset sorted from them (not recorded which). The rearrangement joins TRBV29-1 to TRBJ1-2; D might be TRBD1 (5 bases). As DNA, the CDR3 is TGCAGCGTTGAAGATCTGGGGGGGTCCTATGGCTACACCTTC. It translates to CSVEDLGGSYGYTF.